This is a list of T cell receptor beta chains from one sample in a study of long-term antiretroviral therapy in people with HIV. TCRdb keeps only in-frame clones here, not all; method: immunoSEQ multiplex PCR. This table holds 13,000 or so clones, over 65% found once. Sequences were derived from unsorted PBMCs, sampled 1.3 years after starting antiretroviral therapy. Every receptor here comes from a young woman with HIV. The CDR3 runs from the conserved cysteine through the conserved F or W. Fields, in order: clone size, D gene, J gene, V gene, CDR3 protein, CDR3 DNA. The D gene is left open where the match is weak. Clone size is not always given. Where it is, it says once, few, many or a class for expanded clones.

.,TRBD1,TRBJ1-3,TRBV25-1,CASSSTGGEAGNTIYF,TGTGCCAGCAGTTCGACAGGGGGAGAGGCTGGAAACACCATATATTTT
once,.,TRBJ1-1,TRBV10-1,CASSDPAYTEAFF,TGCGCCAGCAGTGACCCGGCCTACACTGAAGCTTTCTTT
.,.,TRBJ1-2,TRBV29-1,CSVEGQHLYGYTF,TGCAGCGTTGAAGGACAGCACCTCTATGGCTACACCTTC
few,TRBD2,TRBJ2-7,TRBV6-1,CASTVAGEHEQYF,TGTGCCAGCACTGTCGCGGGGGAGCACGAGCAGTACTTC
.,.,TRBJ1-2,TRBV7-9,CASSPPWGNYGYTF,TGTGCCAGCAGCCCCCCGTGGGGGAACTATGGCTACACCTTC
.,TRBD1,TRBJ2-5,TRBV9,CASRPGQGVETQYF,TGTGCCAGCAGGCCGGGACAGGGGGTTGAGACCCAGTACTTC
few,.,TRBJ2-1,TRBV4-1,CASSQGQGPFDEQFF,TGCGCCAGCAGCCAAGGGCAGGGGCCATTCGATGAGCAGTTCTTC
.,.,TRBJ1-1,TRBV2,CASSWENGMNTEAFF,TGTGCCAGCAGTTGGGAGAACGGAATGAACACTGAAGCTTTCTTT
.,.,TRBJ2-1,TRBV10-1,CASSPQGSYEQFF,TGCGCCAGCAGCCCCCAGGGGAGCTATGAGCAGTTCTTC
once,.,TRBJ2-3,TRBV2,CASSVSGGPDTQYF,TGTGCCAGCAGTGTCTCGGGGGGCCCAGATACGCAGTATTTT
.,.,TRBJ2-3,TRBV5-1,CASSLFTSSTDTQYF,TGCGCCAGCAGCTTGTTCACTAGCAGCACAGATACGCAGTATTTT
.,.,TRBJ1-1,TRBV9,CASSVYEVTEAFF,TGTGCCAGCAGCGTATATGAGGTAACTGAAGCTTTCTTT
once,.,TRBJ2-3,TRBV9,CASSVAVDSTDTQYF,TGTGCCAGCAGCGTAGCGGTGGATAGCACAGATACGCAGTATTTT
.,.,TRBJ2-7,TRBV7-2,CASSLLAGYEQYF,TGTGCCAGCAGCTTACTGGCGGGCTACGAGCAGTACTTC
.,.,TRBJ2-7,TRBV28,CASSLSSGSSYEQYF,TGTGCCAGCAGTTTATCATCAGGCAGTTCCTACGAGCAGTACTTC
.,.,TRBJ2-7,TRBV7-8,CASSQGSYEQYF,TGTGCCAGCAGCCAGGGGTCATACGAGCAGTACTTC
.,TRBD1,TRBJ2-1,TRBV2,CASTSGQGMDEQFF,TGTGCCAGCACGTCGGGACAGGGGATGGATGAGCAGTTCTTC
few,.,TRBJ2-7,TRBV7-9,CASSLYGSYEQYF,TGTGCCAGCAGCTTGTACGGATCCTACGAGCAGTACTTC
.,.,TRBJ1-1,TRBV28,CASSSPRTENTEAFF,TGTGCCAGCAGTTCTCCAAGGACAGAGAACACTGAAGCTTTCTTT
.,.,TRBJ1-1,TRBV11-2,CASSSWGGITEAFF,TGTGCCAGCAGCTCATGGGGGGGGATCACTGAAGCTTTCTTT
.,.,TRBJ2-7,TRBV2,CASSESPRALTEQYF,TGTGCCAGCAGTGAATCCCCCAGGGCCCTAACCGAGCAGTACTTC
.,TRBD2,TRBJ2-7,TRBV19,CASTSGLHSYEQYF,TGTGCCAGCACTAGCGGCCTACACTCCTACGAGCAGTACTTC
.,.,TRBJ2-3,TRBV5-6,CASSPTLGITDTQYF,TGTGCCAGCAGCCCCACACTAGGGATCACAGATACGCAGTATTTT
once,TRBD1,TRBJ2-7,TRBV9,CASSVEGAGGGQYF,TGTGCCAGCAGCGTAGAGGGGGCAGGGGGTGGGCAGTACTTC
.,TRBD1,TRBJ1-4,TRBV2,CASRMNRGRVEKLFF,TGTGCCAGCAGGATGAACAGGGGGCGGGTTGAAAAACTGTTTTTT
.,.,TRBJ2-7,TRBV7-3,CASSLFPGDSYEQYF,TGTGCCAGCAGCTTATTCCCAGGGGATTCCTACGAGCAGTACTTC
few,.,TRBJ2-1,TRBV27,CASSFEGYNEQFF,TGTGCCAGCAGTTTTGAGGGTTACAATGAGCAGTTCTTC
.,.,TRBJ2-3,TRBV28,CASRVIGGTDTQYF,TGTGCCAGCAGGGTAATTGGGGGGACAGATACGCAGTATTTT
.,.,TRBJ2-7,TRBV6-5,CASSYAGAPFEQYF,TGTGCCAGCAGTTACGCAGGGGCCCCCTTCGAGCAGTACTTC
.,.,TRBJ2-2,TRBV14,CASSQIRTENTGELFF,TGTGCCAGCAGCCAAATACGAACAGAGAACACCGGGGAGCTGTTTTTT
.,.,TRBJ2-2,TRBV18,CASSPQDHTGELFF,TGTGCCAGCTCACCACAGGACCACACCGGGGAGCTGTTTTTT
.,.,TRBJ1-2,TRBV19,CASSFVANYGYTF,TGTGCCAGTAGTTTTGTCGCTAACTATGGCTACACCTTC
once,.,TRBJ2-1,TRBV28,CASSAMGGEQFF,TGTGCCAGCAGCGCCATGGGTGGTGAGCAGTTCTTC
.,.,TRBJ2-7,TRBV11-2,CASSLYGSYEQYF,TGTGCCAGCAGCTTGTACGGATCCTACGAGCAGTACTTC
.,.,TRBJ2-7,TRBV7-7,CASSLYVGSYEQYF,TGTGCTAGCAGCTTATACGTCGGGAGCTACGAGCAGTACTTC
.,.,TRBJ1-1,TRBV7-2,CASSLGMNTEAFF,TGTGCCAGCAGCTTAGGTATGAACACTGAAGCTTTCTTT
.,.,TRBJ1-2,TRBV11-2,CASTPEGLYGYTF,TGTGCCAGCACACCGGAGGGACTCTATGGCTACACCTTC
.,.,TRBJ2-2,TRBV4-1,CAGNSGTGELFF,TGCGCCGGAAACAGCGGCACCGGGGAGCTGTTTTTT
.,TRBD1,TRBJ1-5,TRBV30,CACDRDGQPQHF,TGTGCCTGCGACAGGGACGGACAGCCCCAGCATTTT
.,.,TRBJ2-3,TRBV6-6,CASSYSGAGPDTQYF,TGTGCCAGCAGTTACTCGGGGGCAGGGCCAGATACGCAGTATTTT
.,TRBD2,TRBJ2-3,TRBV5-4,CASSLAHGLAPSTDTQYF,TGTGCCAGCAGCTTGGCGCACGGACTAGCGCCCAGCACAGATACGCAGTATTTT
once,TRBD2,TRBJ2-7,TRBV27,CASRSGGASGSYEQYF,TGTGCCAGCAGATCCGGTGGGGCTAGCGGGAGCTACGAGCAGTACTTC
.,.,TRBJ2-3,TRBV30,CAWSPSTDTQYF,TGTGCCTGGAGCCCAAGCACAGATACGCAGTATTTT
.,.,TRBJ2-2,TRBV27,CASSSRQGVGELFF,TGTGCCAGCAGTTCGAGGCAGGGTGTCGGGGAGCTGTTTTTT
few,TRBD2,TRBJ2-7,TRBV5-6,CASSSLAGDDLGYEQYF,TGTGCCAGCAGCTCATTAGCGGGAGACGATTTGGGCTACGAGCAGTACTTC
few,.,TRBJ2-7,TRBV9,CASSPGHTSYEQYF,TGTGCCAGCAGCCCGGGACACACCTCCTACGAGCAGTACTTC
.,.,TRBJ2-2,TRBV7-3,CASSLAVSHGELFF,TGTGCCAGCAGCTTAGCAGTATCTCACGGGGAGCTGTTTTTT
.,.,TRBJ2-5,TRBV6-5,CASSYPGETQYF,TGTGCCAGCAGTTACCCCGGTGAGACCCAGTACTTC
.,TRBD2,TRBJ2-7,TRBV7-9,CASSSQREGSYEQYF,TGTGCCAGCAGCTCACAGCGGGAGGGGTCCTACGAGCAGTACTTC
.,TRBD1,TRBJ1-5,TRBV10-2,CASLDRGQGGQPQHF,TGCGCCAGCCTCGATCGGGGACAGGGAGGTCAGCCCCAGCATTTT
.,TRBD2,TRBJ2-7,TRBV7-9,CASSLGPLAGGSYEQYF,TGTGCCAGCAGCTTAGGGCCACTAGCGGGGGGGAGCTACGAGCAGTACTTC
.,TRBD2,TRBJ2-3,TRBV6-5,CASKRERSTDTQYF,TGTGCCAGTAAGCGGGAGAGGAGCACAGATACGCAGTATTTT